The clone carrying this T cell receptor (beta chain) was recorded at least ten times. No antigen is known for it. The data were obtained in a study of metastatic and nonmetastatic thyroid tumors. On the study more broadly: Malignant and benign thyroid patients had repertoires compared in peripheral blood and tumor or nodule tissue.

TCRdb re-analyzed the PCR reads using MiXCR. The repertoire holds more than 70,000 clones, with 8.6% as singletons. Ahead of thyroid surgery, no patient had received treatment of any kind. Per the germline V gene, CDR1 is MDHEN and CDR2 is SYDVKM. Trimming removed 6 bases from V and 1 base from J, with 4 bases in between. CDR3 size: 11 residues. Study conclusions and caveats: The study reportedly found significantly higher TCR beta diversity in malignant thyroid tumors than benign nodules, in blood and tumor.

V and J are TRBV28 and TRBJ2-7; no reliable D call. The sequencing input was blood. This receptor was taken from a female donor with papillary thyroid cancer or a benign thyroid nodule (not recorded which). Some clones in this sample may be carry-over from other donors' samples. Here the CDR3 DNA reads TGTGCCAGCAGGTCGTCCTACGAGCAGTACTTC. The encoded protein is CASRSSYEQYF.